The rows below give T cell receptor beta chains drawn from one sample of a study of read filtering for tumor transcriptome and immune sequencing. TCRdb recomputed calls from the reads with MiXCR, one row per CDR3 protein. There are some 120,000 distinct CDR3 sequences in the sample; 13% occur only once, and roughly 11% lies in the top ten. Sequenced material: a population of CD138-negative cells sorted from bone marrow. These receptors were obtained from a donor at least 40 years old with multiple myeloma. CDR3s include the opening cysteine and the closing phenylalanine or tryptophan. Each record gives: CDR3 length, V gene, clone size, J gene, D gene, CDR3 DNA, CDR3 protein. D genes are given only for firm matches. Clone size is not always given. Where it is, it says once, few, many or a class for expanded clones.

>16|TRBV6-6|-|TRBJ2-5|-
TGTGCCAGCAGTTACTCAGGAGGGTCCCGCCAAGAGACCCAGTACTTC
CASSYSGGSRQETQYF
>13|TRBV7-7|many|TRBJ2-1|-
TGTGCTAGCAGCTTAGTGTCCCTGAGTGAGCAGTTCTTC
CASSLVSLSEQFF
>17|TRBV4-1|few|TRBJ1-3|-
TGCGCCAGCAGCCAAGATGAAAGACGGTTCTCTGGAAACACCATATATTTT
CASSQDERRFSGNTIYF
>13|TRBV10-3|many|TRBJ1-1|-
TGTGCCACCCATGAGGAGCCAAACACTGAAGCTTTCTTT
CATHEEPNTEAFF
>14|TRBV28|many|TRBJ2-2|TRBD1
TGTGCCAGCAGACCGGACAGGGCCACCGGGGAGCTGTTTTTT
CASRPDRATGELFF
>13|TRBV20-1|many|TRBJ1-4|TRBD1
TGCAGTGCTAGGGACAGGGGATATGAAAAACTGTTTTTT
CSARDRGYEKLFF
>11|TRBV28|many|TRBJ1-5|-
TGTGCCACCCGGGGGAGTCAGCCCCAGCATTTT
CATRGSQPQHF
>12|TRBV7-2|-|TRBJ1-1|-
TGTGCCAGCAACTCTCCGTACACTGAAGCTTTCTTT
CASNSPYTEAFF
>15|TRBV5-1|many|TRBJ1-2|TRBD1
TGCGCCAGCAGCTTAGAAGGGGGCTTGGATAAAGGCTACACCTTC
CASSLEGGLDKGYTF
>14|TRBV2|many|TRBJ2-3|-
TGTGCCACCACCTTGGGACAAAGCACAGATACGCAGTATTTT
CATTLGQSTDTQYF
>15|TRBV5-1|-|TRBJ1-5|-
TGCGCCAGCAGCTTGACGCCAGCTGAAGATCAGCCCCAGCATTTT
CASSLTPAEDQPQHF
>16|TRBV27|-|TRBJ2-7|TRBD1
TGTGCCAGCAAAAGAAAGATCTGGGACAGATCCTACGAGCAGTACTTC
CASKRKIWDRSYEQYF
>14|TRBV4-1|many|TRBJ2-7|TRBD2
TGCGCCAGCAGCCAGATGACTAGCGGGGGAGCGTCGTACTTC
CASSQMTSGGASYF
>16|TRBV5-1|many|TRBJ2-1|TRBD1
TGCGCCAGCAGCCCGGGACAGGGGGGCTCCTACAATGAGCAGTTCTTC
CASSPGQGGSYNEQFF
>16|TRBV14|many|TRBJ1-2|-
TGTGCCAGCAGCCCAATCGGGCCTACCCCCGCCTATGGCTACACCTTC
CASSPIGPTPAYGYTF
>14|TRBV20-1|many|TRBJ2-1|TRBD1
TGCAGTGCTATTAAGACAGGGGTCTACAATGAGCAGTTCTTC
CSAIKTGVYNEQFF
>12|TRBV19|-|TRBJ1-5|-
TGTGTCAGTAGTACCAGGGATCAGCCCCAGCATTTT
CVSSTRDQPQHF
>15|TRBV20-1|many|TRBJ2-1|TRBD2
TGCAGTGCTAGAGGGGCTAGCGGGGTGTACAATGAGCAGTTCTTC
CSARGASGVYNEQFF
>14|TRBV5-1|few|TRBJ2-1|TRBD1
TGCGCCAGCAGCTGGGGGACAGGGTTGAATGAGCAGTTCTTC
CASSWGTGLNEQFF
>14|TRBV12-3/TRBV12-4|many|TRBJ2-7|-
TGTGCCAGCAGTAGGAATAGACCTACCTACGAGCAGTACTTC
CASSRNRPTYEQYF
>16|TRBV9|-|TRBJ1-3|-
TGTGCCAGCAATCCCACGGGTAGGCCGACTGGAAACACCATATATTTT
CASNPTGRPTGNTIYF
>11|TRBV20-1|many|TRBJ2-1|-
TGCAGTGCTCCCCGGGCCAATGAGCAGTTCTTC
CSAPRANEQFF